The sequence of this TCR beta chain was determined in a study of blood T cell repertoires in COVID-19. Sequenced by immunoSEQ multiplex PCR; TCRdb stores in-frame clones only, minus some. Of 250,000 to 300,000 clones in the sample, roughly 89% were seen once. Everyone who took part was about 18 to 89 years old, and they came from about two dozen US areas. Two negative PCRs, clearance, or symptom resolution were required of recovered Cohort 3 donors. The V gene's germline CDR1 is SGHAT and CDR2 FQNNGV. Losses at the gene ends were 2 bases for V and 10 bases for J; bases not matched to a gene: 8. CDR3 length equals 15 residues.

The sequencing input was PBMCs or T cells enriched from blood (not recorded which). The chain has TRBV11-2 and TRBJ1-6; the match to TRBD1 covers 7 bases. The receptor was derived from a woman aged 55-70 years who had recovered from COVID-19. The CDR3 nucleotides read TGTGCCAGCAGCTTAAGGGGACAGACTAACTCACCCCTCCACTTT. It codes for CASSLRGQTNSPLHF.